The 14 T cell receptor beta chains below come from one sample, sequenced in a study of cytomegalovirus exposure and HLA in healthy donors. The primer mix had 60 Vbeta and 13 Jbeta primers. Only in-frame clones appear in the TCRdb table, and some are missing; sequencing was by immunoSEQ multiplex PCR. The table includes more than 85,000 clones, about 80% detected once. What was sequenced was PBMCs. These receptors came from a woman aged 55-75 years in good health and CMV-seropositive.

The chain is built from TRBV5-6 and TRBJ1-2; D call uncertain. V was trimmed by 2 bases and J by 2 bases, leaving 10 bases between them. The CDR3 contains 14 residues. The germline V gene has CDR1 SGHDT and CDR2 YYEEEE. DNA of the CDR3: TGTGCCAGCAGCTTTTACAGAAAAAACTATGGCTACACCTTC. Residues: CASSFYRKNYGYTF.

Points on this clone: The junction shows a germline mismatch at one end, possibly a read error. The chain uses TRBV7-8 and TRBJ2-7, with 8 bases that match TRBD1. Germline loops: CDR1 SGHVS, CDR2 FQNEAQ. The CDR3 is 19 amino acids. CDR3 coding DNA: TGTGTCAGCAGCTTAGCACCACGAGTAAGGGACAGGAGCTCCTACGAGCAGTACTTC. Its translation: CVSSLAPRVRDRSSYEQYF.

This clone was counted between two and nine times. This sequence joins TRBV2 and TRBJ1-1; TRBD1 matches 7 bases. The germline V gene has CDR1 SNHLY and CDR2 FYNNEI. V lost 1 base, J lost 5 bases, and 4 bases stayed unmatched. The CDR3 has 14 residues. CDR3 loop: CASSEVTGSTEAFF. The CDR3 coding sequence is TGTGCCAGCAGTGAAGTGACAGGGAGTACTGAAGCTTTCTTT. The whole variable domain, filled in from reference TRBV2 and TRBJ1-1, reads EPEVTQTPSHQVTQMGQEVILRCVPISNHLYFYWYRQILGQKVEFLVSFYNNEISEKSEIFDDQFSVERPDGSNFTLKIRSTKLEDSAMYFCASSEVTGSTEAFFGQGTRLTVV.

J is TRBJ1-2 and V is TRBV4-1; a weak D match, TRBD1 (5 bases). CDR1 is MGHRA and CDR2 is YSYEKL in the germline V gene. V was shortened by 2 bases and J by 8 bases, with 12 bases between the two germline ends. The CDR3 has 13 amino acids. The CDR3: CASSQSGLGGYTF. The CDR3 DNA reads TGCGCCAGCAGCCAATCGGGACTTGGGGGCTACACCTTC.

V gene TRBV9 combines with J gene TRBJ2-2; TRBD1 agrees at 7 bases. With 3 bases clipped from V and 0 bases from J, the junction kept 5 bases outside the gene matches. The CDR3 consists of 16 residues. Looked up from germline, CDR1 is SGDLS and CDR2 is YYNGEE. CDR3 in DNA: TGTGCCAGCAGCGCCCGGGGACAGTCGAACACCGGGGAGCTGTTTTTT. Amino acids: CASSARGQSNTGELFF.

V usage is TRBV6-5 and J usage is TRBJ1-5; D is unresolved. This CDR3 contains 15 residues. Germline CDR1 and CDR2: MNHEY and SVGAGI. CDR3 sequence: CAGWTRVESNQPQHF. The CDR3 DNA follows: TGTGCGGGGTGGACGAGGGTCGAGAGCAATCAGCCCCAGCATTTT.

As regards this clone: The same CDR3 also results from other DNA sequences found in this sample. This chain joins TRBV5-1 and TRBJ1-3; the match to TRBD1 covers 8 bases. Germline CDR1 reads SGHRS; CDR2 reads YFSETQ. The J segment lost 4 bases and the V segment lost 0 bases, leaving 6 bases of the junction unmatched. CDR3 length equals 16 residues. In nucleotides, the CDR3 is TGCGCCAGCAGCTTGGGGCGGACAGGGCCCGGAAACACCATATATTTT. This codes for CASSLGRTGPGNTIYF.

J is TRBJ2-2 and V is TRBV10-3; 8 bases line up with TRBD1. V shed 4 bases and J 6 bases; nucleotides not matched to a gene: 7. This CDR3 is 15 amino acids long. The germline CDR1 and CDR2 sequences are ENHRY and SYGVKD. As DNA, the CDR3 is TGTGCCATCAGTGGGGAGGACAGGGACCCCGGGGAGCTGTTTTTT. Encoded protein: CAISGEDRDPGELFF.

The chain combines TRBV7-3 with TRBJ2-2; tentative D call: TRBD1 (6 bases). Trimming removed 0 bases from V and 3 bases from J, with 11 bases in between. Germline assignment: CDR1 SGHTA and CDR2 FQGTGA. The CDR3 runs 16 residues. CDR3 sequence (DNA): TGTGCCAGCAGCTTAACGGCCGGGACATACACCGGGGAGCTGTTTTTT. Protein: CASSLTAGTYTGELFF.

The J gene is TRBJ2-1, the V gene TRBV13; 14 bases are shared with TRBD2. Trimming took 4 bases from V and 6 from J; bases not matched to a gene: 5. The CDR3 has 16 amino acids. From germline, CDR1 is PRHDT and CDR2 FYEKMQ (reference sequence). CDR3 in amino acids: CASSSTGLAGGNEQFF. The CDR3 DNA reads TGTGCCAGCAGCTCAACAGGACTAGCGGGAGGCAATGAGCAGTTCTTC.

The chain uses TRBV5-1 and TRBJ2-7; TRBD2 matches 8 bases. Trimming at V came to 0 bases and at J to 4 bases, leaving 9 bases not matched to a gene. The CDR3 extends over 16 amino acids. Germline V gene sequence: CDR1 SGHRS, CDR2 YFSETQ. In nucleotides, the CDR3 is TGCGCCAGCAGCTTGGTAGTGGCTAGCGGGCGGTACGAGCAGTACTTC. The encoded protein is CASSLVVASGRYEQYF.

This clone was seen a single time. The rearrangement uses TRBV19 and TRBJ2-7; TRBD2 might be the D (6 bases). This CDR3 is 14 amino acids long. Germline values: CDR1 LNHDA, CDR2 SQIVND (reference sequence). The germline V and J ends were trimmed by 2 bases and 2 bases, with 10 bases remaining between them. The CDR3 here is CASSITSRTYEQYF. The CDR3 nucleotides are TGTGCCAGTAGTATAACTAGCAGGACCTACGAGCAGTACTTC.

The table lists this clone with a few counts. The V gene is TRBV5-6, the J gene TRBJ1-2; 11 nucleotides line up with TRBD1. CDR1 is SGHDT, CDR2 YYEEEE, per germline. The CDR3 sequence is 15 residues long. V gave up 5 bases and J gave up 7 bases; unmatched junction bases: 10. The chain's CDR3 is CASSKWTGGGTGYTF. In DNA, the CDR3 is TGTGCCAGCAGTAAATGGACAGGGGGCGGAACTGGCTACACCTTC.

The rearrangement links TRBV2 to TRBJ2-1, with 8 bases identical to TRBD1. The V gene's germline CDR1 is SNHLY and CDR2 FYNNEI. The CDR3 length is 15 residues. J gave up 4 bases and V 1 base, and 3 bases lay outside the gene matches. CDR3 region: CASSEDRQGYNEQFF. In DNA, the CDR3 is TGTGCCAGCAGTGAAGATAGACAGGGGTACAATGAGCAGTTCTTC.